This T cell receptor beta chain came from a study of chemoradiotherapy in HPV16-positive cancers (dated by TCRdb to the early 2020s). Regarding the study in general: Candidate HPV-specific T-cell clones and common TCR motifs were defined by functional T-cell assays performed on cells from a couple of HPV16-positive patients. Whether T-cell immunity against the HPV oncoproteins E6 and E7 changes during chemoradiotherapy and whether survival is affected by this immunity were examined in the study. The candidate HPV-specific TCRs and motifs were subsequently tracked in TCR repertoires obtained from 70 to 95 patients with HPV-related cancers. The paper's findings and limits, for the study overall: Improved recurrence-free survival in HPV16-positive patients was associated with expansion of HPV-responsive T cells during chemoradiotherapy. Expansion of candidate HPV-specific clones and E7-related TCR motifs was observed in the tumor microenvironment during treatment, whereas no such expansion was observed for non-HPV-specific T cells. Only two HPV16-positive patients were used to derive the functional definition of HPV-specific T cells, and the survival association was reported for HPV16-positive patients.

About this clone: No antigen is known for it. No quality values exist for individual bases; no much larger clone is one base distant.

Reading the germline V gene (reference sequence) gives CDR1 LNHDA and CDR2 SQIVND. Spanning cysteine to phenylalanine, the CDR3 consists of 16 amino acids. Solely the CDR3 DNA is kept, with 48 bases framed from the first base. V loses 5 bases of germline sequence and J loses 6 bases, and the interval between the two ends is 20 bases. The library relied on the immunoSEQ multiplex PCR assay. TCRdb mirrors the immuneACCESS table, restricted to in-frame sequences. Some clones are absent from its copies; in checked studies, under half trace to an unresolved V gene, and the reason for the others is unknown. Across this sample there are about 16,000 clones, with roughly two thirds seen only once. Less than 10% of the sample is taken by the ten largest. Repertoires were sampled repeatedly over the course of chemoradiotherapy so that clonal expansion in the tumor microenvironment could be followed.

This clonotype was obtained from a human donor with HPV-associated anogenital cancer. The rearranged segments are TRBV19 and TRBJ2-1; there is no confident call for the D gene. Specimen: tumor tissue, collected from a patient who underwent chemoradiotherapy. The sequence in DNA is TGTGCCAGTAGTTTCAGATTTTCGCCCAGCGCCAATGAGCAGTTCTTC. The resulting protein is CASSFRFSPSANEQFF.